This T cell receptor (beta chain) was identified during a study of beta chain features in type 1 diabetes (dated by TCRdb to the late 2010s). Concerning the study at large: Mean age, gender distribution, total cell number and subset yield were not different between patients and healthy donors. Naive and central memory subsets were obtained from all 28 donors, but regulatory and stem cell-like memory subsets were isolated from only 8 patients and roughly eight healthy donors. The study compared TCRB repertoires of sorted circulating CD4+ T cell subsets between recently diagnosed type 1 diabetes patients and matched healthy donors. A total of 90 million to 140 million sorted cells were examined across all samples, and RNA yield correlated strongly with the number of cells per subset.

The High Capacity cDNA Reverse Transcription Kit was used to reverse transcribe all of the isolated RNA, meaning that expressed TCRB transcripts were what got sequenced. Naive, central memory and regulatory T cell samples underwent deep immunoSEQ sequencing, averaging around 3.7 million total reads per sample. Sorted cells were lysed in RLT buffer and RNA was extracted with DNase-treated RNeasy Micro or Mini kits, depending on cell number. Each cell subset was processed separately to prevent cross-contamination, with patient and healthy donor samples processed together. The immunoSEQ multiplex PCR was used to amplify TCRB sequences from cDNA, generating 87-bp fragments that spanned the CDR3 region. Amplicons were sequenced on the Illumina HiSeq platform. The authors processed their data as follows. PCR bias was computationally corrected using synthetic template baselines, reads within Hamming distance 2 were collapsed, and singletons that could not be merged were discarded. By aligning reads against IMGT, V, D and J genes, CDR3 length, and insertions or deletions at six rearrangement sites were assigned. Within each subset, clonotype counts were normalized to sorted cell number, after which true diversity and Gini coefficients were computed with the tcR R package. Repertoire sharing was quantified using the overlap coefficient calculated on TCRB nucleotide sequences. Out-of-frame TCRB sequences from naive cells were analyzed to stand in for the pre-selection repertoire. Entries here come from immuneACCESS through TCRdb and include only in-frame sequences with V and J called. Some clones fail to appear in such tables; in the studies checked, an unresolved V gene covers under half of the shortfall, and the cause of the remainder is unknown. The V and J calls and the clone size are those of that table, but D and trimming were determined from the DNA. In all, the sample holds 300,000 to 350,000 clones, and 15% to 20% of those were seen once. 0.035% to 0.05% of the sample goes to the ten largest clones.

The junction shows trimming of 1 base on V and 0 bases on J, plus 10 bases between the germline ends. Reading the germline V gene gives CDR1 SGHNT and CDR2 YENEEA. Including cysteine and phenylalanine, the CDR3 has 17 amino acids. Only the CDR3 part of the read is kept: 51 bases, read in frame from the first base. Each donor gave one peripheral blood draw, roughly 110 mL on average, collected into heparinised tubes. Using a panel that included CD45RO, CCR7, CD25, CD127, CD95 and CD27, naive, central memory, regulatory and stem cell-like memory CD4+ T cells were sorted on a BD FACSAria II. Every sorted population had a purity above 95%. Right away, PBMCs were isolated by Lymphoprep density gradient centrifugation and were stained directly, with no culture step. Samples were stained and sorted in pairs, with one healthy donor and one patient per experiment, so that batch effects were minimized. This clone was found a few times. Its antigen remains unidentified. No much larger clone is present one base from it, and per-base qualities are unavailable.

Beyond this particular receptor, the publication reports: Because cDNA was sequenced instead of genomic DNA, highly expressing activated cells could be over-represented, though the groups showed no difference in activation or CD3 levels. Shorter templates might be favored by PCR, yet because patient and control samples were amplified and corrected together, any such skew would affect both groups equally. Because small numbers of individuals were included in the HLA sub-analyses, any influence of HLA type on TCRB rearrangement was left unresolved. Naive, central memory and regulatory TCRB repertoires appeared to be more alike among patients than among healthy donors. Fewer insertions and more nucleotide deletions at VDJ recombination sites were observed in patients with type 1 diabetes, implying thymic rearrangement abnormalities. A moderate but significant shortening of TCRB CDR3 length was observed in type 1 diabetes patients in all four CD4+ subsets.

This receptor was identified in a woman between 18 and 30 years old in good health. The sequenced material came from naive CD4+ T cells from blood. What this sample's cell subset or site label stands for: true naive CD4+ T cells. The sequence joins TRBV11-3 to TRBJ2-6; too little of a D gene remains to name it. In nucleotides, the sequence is TGTGCCAGCAGCTTAGGGTCCACACCCTCTGGGGCCAACGTCCTGACTTTC. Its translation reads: CASSLGSTPSGANVLTF.